A single sample gave rise to the 30 T cell receptor beta chains below, sequenced in a study of blood T cell repertoires in COVID-19. Libraries were prepared by immunoSEQ multiplex PCR; TCRdb keeps only in-frame clonotypes and omits some of them. The table records some 100,000 clones, approximately 90% of them present only once. Source material: peripheral blood. The receptors were gathered from a man aged 45-65 years with acute or convalescent COVID-19.

The V and J genes are TRBV3-1 (or the pseudogene TRBV3-2) and TRBJ1-1; 8 bases align to TRBD1. Unmatched junction bases numbered 5, after V lost 4 bases and J lost 4 bases. Per germline, CDR1 LGHDT and CDR2 YNNKEL (reference sequence). This CDR3 contains 14 residues. The CDR3 spells CASSRKQGATEAFF. CDR3 DNA: TGTGCCAGCAGCCGGAAGCAGGGGGCCACTGAAGCTTTCTTT.

V usage is TRBV9 and J usage is TRBJ1-6, with TRBD1 as a possible D gene (5 bases). CDR3 length equals 17 residues. Germline-derived CDR1 and CDR2 are SGDLS and YYNGEE. V was pared by 4 bases and J by 7 bases, with 21 bases between. CDR3 nucleotides: TGTGCCAGCAGCCTAGATGCTTGGATAGGGGCCAATTCACCCCTCCACTTT. This sequence encodes CASSLDAWIGANSPLHF.

This chain links TRBV10-3 with TRBJ1-4; no definite D call. The CDR3 extends over 16 amino acids. CDR1 and CDR2 (germline): ENHRY, SYGVKD. V shed 0 bases and J shed 0 bases, with 8 bases lying between them. CDR3 residues: CAISESQPPTNEKLFF. The CDR3 nucleotides read TGTGCCATCAGTGAGTCACAGCCCCCAACTAATGAAAAACTGTTTTTT.

The CDR3 loop reads CASSLGTDYGYTF. DNA for the CDR3: TGTGCCAGCAGCTTAGGGACAGACTATGGCTACACCTTC. The chain carries TRBV7-9 and TRBJ1-2, with D possibly TRBD1 on 6 matching bases. This CDR3 region has 13 residues. V was shortened by 1 base and J by 3 bases, with 6 bases between the two germline ends. In germline, CDR1 is SEHNR, CDR2 FQNEAQ (reference sequence).

CDR3 loop: CASSLELSSVEQYF. CDR3 nucleotides: TGTGCCAGCAGCTTAGAATTAAGTTCAGTCGAGCAGTACTTC. J is TRBJ2-7 and V is TRBV7-9; D unresolved. CDR1 is SEHNR, CDR2 FQNEAQ, per germline (reference sequence). CDR3 length: 14 amino acids. Between the trimmed V and J ends, which lost 1 base and 6 bases, there was a span of 13 bases.

DNA for the CDR3: TGTGCCAGCAGCGGGCGGGTCTCCTACAATGAGCAGTTCTTC. It yields the protein CASSGRVSYNEQFF. The rearrangement links TRBV9 to TRBJ2-1, with a weak D call TRBD2 (5 bases). V dropped 3 bases and J dropped 0 bases, with 7 bases sitting between them. This CDR3 spans 14 amino acids. From germline, CDR1 is SGDLS and CDR2 YYNGEE.

The rearrangement joins TRBV6-2 or TRBV6-3 to TRBJ1-5, with a possible D match to TRBD1 (5 bases). The CDR3 runs to 17 residues. Trimming removed 4 bases at V and 4 bases at J, with 20 bases between. In germline, CDR1 is MNHEY, CDR2 SVGEGT. The CDR3 spells CASSFFPGREKNQPQHF. The CDR3 nucleotides read TGTGCCAGCAGTTTTTTCCCAGGGAGGGAAAAAAATCAGCCCCAGCATTTT.

The chain has TRBV6-5 and TRBJ2-2; 7 bases agree with TRBD1. This CDR3 has 14 amino acids. The junction had 2 bases not matched to a gene; V was cut back by 6 bases and J by 1 base. From germline, CDR1 is MNHEY and CDR2 SVGAGI. The CDR3: CASSWDRNTGELFF. DNA for the CDR3: TGTGCCAGCAGCTGGGACAGGAACACCGGGGAGCTGTTTTTT.

The chain uses TRBV28 and TRBJ2-5, with 10 nucleotides matching TRBD2. V gave up 5 bases and J gave up 4 bases; unmatched junction bases: 10. The CDR3 loop spans 16 amino acids. CDR1 and CDR2 from the germline V gene are MDHEN and SYDVKM. As DNA, the CDR3 is TGTGCCAGCAGTAGTCTAGCGGGAGAAGTACGAGAGACCCAGTACTTC. Its translation: CASSSLAGEVRETQYF.

This chain joins TRBV19 and TRBJ2-7; 10 bases are shared with TRBD2. Trimming removed 6 bases from V and 8 bases from J; junction bases left unmatched: 10. Germline CDR1 and CDR2: LNHDA and SQIVND (reference sequence). This CDR3 spans 14 amino acids. The CDR3 protein is CASREREGLDQQYF. The DNA for the CDR3 is TGTGCCAGTAGAGAGCGGGAGGGCCTCGATCAGCAGTACTTC.

J is TRBJ2-5 and V is TRBV6-5; TRBD1 is a possible D gene (5 bases). Germline CDR1 and CDR2: MNHEY and SVGAGI. Trimming left V 8 bases short and J 5 bases short, with 18 bases between. The CDR3 extends over 14 amino acids. CDR3: CASWRWGQGETQYF. The CDR3, as DNA: TGTGCCAGCTGGCGGTGGGGCCAAGGGGAGACCCAGTACTTC.

V usage is TRBV14 and J usage is TRBJ2-2; no clear D. CDR1 is SGHDN and CDR2 is FVKESK in the germline V gene. Trimming took 5 bases from V and 2 from J, leaving 6 bases between them. CDR3 length equals 13 residues. The CDR3 nucleotides read TGTGCCAGCAGCTTCCTTAACACCGGGGAGCTGTTTTTT. It encodes CASSFLNTGELFF.

The CDR3 DNA reads TGTGCCAGTATCTCGGGTGGACAGGGGACCGGGGAGCTGTTTTTT. Translation: CASISGGQGTGELFF. This sequence joins TRBV19 and TRBJ2-2, with 9 bases matching TRBD1. Germline V gene sequence: CDR1 LNHDA, CDR2 SQIVND (reference sequence). The V segment lost 7 bases and the J segment 5 bases; nucleotides outside the gene matches: 8. CDR3 length: 15 amino acids.

The chain links TRBV29-1 to TRBJ2-1; D unclear. Germline CDR1 and CDR2: SQVTM and ANQGSEA. This CDR3 region has 12 residues. V was clipped by 5 bases and J by 9 bases, with 14 bases between them. The CDR3: CSVPSFPPEQFF. CDR3 DNA sequence: TGCAGCGTTCCCTCTTTCCCCCCTGAGCAGTTCTTC.

This chain links TRBV6-1 with TRBJ2-7, with D perhaps TRBD1 (7 bases). The V gene lost 1 base and the J gene lost 5 bases, with 15 bases spanning the gap. This CDR3 comprises 15 residues. CDR1 is MNHNS and CDR2 is SASEGT in the germline V gene. The CDR3 nucleotides read TGTGCCAGCAGTGAAGGGTCTAGCAGGGGGGACGAGCAGTACTTC. It translates to CASSEGSSRGDEQYF.

This clone was counted only a few times. The genes are TRBV7-8 and TRBJ1-4; D is possibly TRBD1 (5 bases). Germline-derived CDR1 and CDR2 are SGHVS and FQNEAQ. V shed 3 bases and J shed 12 bases, with 14 bases lying between them. CDR3 length: 13 amino acids. The CDR3 coding sequence is TGTGCCAGCAGCTTGGGGAGGGCGGGGGAACTGTTTTTT. This encodes CASSLGRAGELFF.

This rearrangement joins TRBV3-1 (or the pseudogene TRBV3-2) to TRBJ2-1; TRBD2 matches 8 bases. This CDR3 has 17 residues. Germline V gives CDR1 LGHDT, CDR2 YNNKEL (reference sequence). J was trimmed by 7 bases and V by 0 bases; bases with no gene match: 11. The DNA for the CDR3 is TGTGCCAGCAGCCAAGATTCCGCGGCGGGAGGAAGGAATGAGCAGTTCTTC. It translates to CASSQDSAAGGRNEQFF.

The chain uses TRBV7-8 and TRBJ2-3; 13 bases line up with TRBD2. Germline CDR1 reads SGHVS; CDR2 reads FQNEAQ. There are 17 residues in the CDR3. Unmatched junction bases numbered 11, after V lost 5 bases and J lost 6 bases. For the CDR3, the DNA is TGTGCCAGCAGCCCCTGGACTAGCGGGAGTGGGGGGGATACGCAGTATTTT. It encodes CASSPWTSGSGGDTQYF.

J is TRBJ2-3 and V is TRBV27, with 12 bases fitting TRBD2. Per the germline V gene, CDR1 is MNHEY and CDR2 is SMNVEV (reference sequence). V lost 3 bases, J lost 5 bases, and 3 bases stayed unmatched. This CDR3 comprises 15 residues. The CDR3 protein is CASSFGLAGLDTQYF. CDR3 nucleotide sequence: TGTGCCAGCAGTTTCGGACTAGCGGGATTAGATACGCAGTATTTT.

In this sample, this clone turned up once. V is TRBV3-1 (or the pseudogene TRBV3-2) and J is TRBJ2-7, with D possibly TRBD2 on 5 matching bases. Between the trimmed V and J ends, which lost 3 bases and 3 bases, there was a span of 18 bases. Per the germline V gene, CDR1 is LGHDT and CDR2 is YNNKEL (reference sequence). The CDR3 is 16 amino acids. CDR3 protein: CASSHETWARDYEQYF. The CDR3 DNA reads as TGTGCCAGCAGCCACGAAACATGGGCCCGGGACTACGAGCAGTACTTC.

This chain connects TRBV18 to TRBJ1-3, with TRBD1 identical over 7 bases. Germline CDR1 and CDR2: KGHSH and LQKENI. The CDR3 spans 18 residues. The J segment lost 0 bases and the V segment lost 3 bases, leaving 11 bases of the junction unmatched. The CDR3 here is CASSPSPGQVYSGNTIYF. CDR3 nucleotide sequence: TGTGCCAGCTCACCCAGCCCAGGACAGGTTTACTCTGGAAACACCATATATTTT.

In this sample, this clone turned up once. The chain uses TRBV10-3 and TRBJ2-1; 10 bases map to TRBD2. The CDR3 runs to 16 residues. The ends lost 0 bases at V and 8 bases at J; junction bases unmatched: 7. Germline CDR1 is ENHRY and CDR2 is SYGVKD. CDR3 DNA sequence: TGTGCCATCAGTGAGTCGGCTAGCGGGAGTTGGGATGAGCAGTTCTTC. Amino acid sequence: CAISESASGSWDEQFF.

The genes are TRBV4-1 and TRBJ2-4; 10 nucleotides line up with TRBD2. Germline-derived CDR1 and CDR2 are MGHRA and YSYEKL. There are 20 residues in the CDR3. The trim removed 0 bases at V and 1 base at J, leaving 12 bases unmatched. The CDR3 reads CASSQDTILAGDSAKNIQYF. The CDR3 DNA is TGCGCCAGCAGCCAAGATACAATCCTAGCGGGAGATTCTGCCAAAAACATTCAGTACTTC.

A remark on this clone: Relative to the germline gene, one junction end is altered; a read error may explain this. This sequence joins TRBV7-9 and TRBJ2-7; 11 bases agree with TRBD1. The germline V gene encodes CDR1 SEHNR and CDR2 FQNEAQ (reference sequence). The CDR3 loop spans 17 amino acids. The CDR3 loop is CASSAISGTGGSYKQYF. The CDR3 DNA sequence: TGTGCCAGCAGCGCAATTTCCGGGACAGGGGGGTCCTACAAGCAGTACTTC.

CDR3 DNA: TGTGCCAGCAGTAGGTCCGGGACAGATACGCAGTATTTT. As protein: CASSRSGTDTQYF. The J gene is TRBJ2-3, the V gene TRBV6-5; D uncertain. CDR3 size: 13 residues. V was pared by 5 bases and J by 3 bases, with 9 bases between. Germline assignment: CDR1 MNHEY and CDR2 SVGAGI.

V usage is TRBV6-5 and J usage is TRBJ2-3; 10 bases fit TRBD2. Germline CDR1 reads MNHEY; CDR2 reads SVGAGI. This CDR3 spans 15 amino acids. The trim removed 5 bases at V and 4 bases at J, leaving 6 bases unmatched. The CDR3 spells CASSPGTSVADTQYF. For the CDR3, the DNA is TGTGCCAGCAGTCCCGGGACTAGCGTAGCAGATACGCAGTATTTT.

This clone appeared a single time. This CDR3 is CASSQGTHYGYTF. The DNA for the CDR3 is TGTGCCAGCAGCCAAGGGACTCACTATGGCTACACCTTC. J is TRBJ1-2 and V is TRBV14; D uncertain. The germline V and J ends were trimmed by 1 base and 3 bases, with 6 bases remaining between them. Germline V CDR1 and CDR2: SGHDN, FVKESK. The CDR3 is 13 amino acids. Full variable domain (rest looked up from reference TRBV14 and TRBJ1-2): EAGVTQFPSHSVIEKGQTVTLRCDPISGHDNLYWYRRVMGKEIKFLLHFVKESKQDESGMPNNRFLAERTGGTYSTLKVQPAELEDSGVYFCASSQGTHYGYTFGSGTRLTVV.

A single count supports this clone. The chain is built from TRBV5-1 and TRBJ1-5; D unclear. Germline V gene sequence: CDR1 SGHRS, CDR2 YFSETQ. The CDR3 runs 16 residues. V lost 0 bases and J 0 bases, leaving 10 bases between the germline ends. CDR3 sequence: CASSLEGGPSNQPQHF. Here the CDR3 DNA reads TGCGCCAGCAGCTTGGAGGGAGGACCTAGCAATCAGCCCCAGCATTTT.

The rearrangement joins TRBV7-2 to TRBJ2-1; TRBD2 agrees at 8 bases. In germline, CDR1 is SGHTA, CDR2 FQGNSA. This CDR3 spans 16 amino acids. V shed 5 bases and J 4 bases; nucleotides not matched to a gene: 10. CDR3 sequence (DNA): TGTGCCAGCAGCCGTTCCGGGACTAGACCTTACAATGAGCAGTTCTTC. It is translated as CASSRSGTRPYNEQFF.

This clone occurred a few times. The chain joins TRBV6-5 to TRBJ1-2; 8 positions match TRBD1. V gave up 6 bases and J gave up 2 bases; unmatched junction bases: 5. This CDR3 comprises 14 residues. Per germline, CDR1 MNHEY and CDR2 SVGAGI. The CDR3 protein is CASSLDRVNYGYTF. The CDR3 DNA is TGTGCCAGCAGCCTGGACAGGGTGAACTATGGCTACACCTTC.